These 19 T cell receptor beta chains came from one sample sequenced in a study of blood T cell repertoires in COVID-19. Here immunoSEQ multiplex PCR was the method, and the copy in TCRdb shows in-frame clones only, minus some. The sample contains fewer than 250,000 clones, 86% of which appear only once. Sequencing was performed on peripheral blood. Receptors originate from a woman older than 75 with COVID-19, enrolled during active disease.

The rearrangement uses TRBV2 and TRBJ1-2; D may be TRBD1 (5 bases). V shed 6 bases and J shed 0 bases, with 11 bases lying between them. Germline assignment: CDR1 SNHLY and CDR2 FYNNEI. This CDR3 is built from 14 residues. CDR3 protein: CASSPRTSNYGYTF. CDR3 nucleotide sequence: TGTGCCAGCAGCCCTAGGACATCTAACTATGGCTACACCTTC. Together with reference TRBV2 and TRBJ1-2, the CDR3 gives the full variable domain: EPEVTQTPSHQVTQMGQEVILRCVPISNHLYFYWYRQILGQKVEFLVSFYNNEISEKSEIFDDQFSVERPDGSNFTLKIRSTKLEDSAMYFCASSPRTSNYGYTFGSGTRLTVV.

The chain recombines TRBV4-1 with TRBJ1-2; D is unresolved. The CDR3 sequence is 15 residues long. Trimming took off 0 bases at V and 4 bases at J, with 12 bases between the two ends. Germline CDR1 is MGHRA and CDR2 is YSYEKL. The CDR3 region is CASSQDENRGYGYTF. The DNA of the CDR3 is TGCGCCAGCAGCCAAGATGAGAACCGAGGCTATGGCTACACCTTC.

Regarding this clone: Other DNA variants within this sample encode the same CDR3. The genes are TRBV5-1 and TRBJ2-2, with 8 bases fitting TRBD1. The V gene's germline CDR1 is SGHRS and CDR2 YFSETQ. This CDR3 has 17 residues. The V segment lost 2 bases and the J segment 3 bases; nucleotides outside the gene matches: 9. DNA of the CDR3: TGCGCCAGCAGCTTAGACCCGGACAGGGCCGACACCGGGGAGCTGTTTTTT. The encoded protein is CASSLDPDRADTGELFF. Filled out from reference TRBV5-1 and TRBJ2-2, the complete variable domain reads KAGVTQTPRYLIKTRGQQVTLSCSPISGHRSVSWYQQTPGQGLQFLFEYFSETQRNKGNFPGRFSGRQFSNSRSEMNVSTLELGDSALYLCASSLDPDRADTGELFFGEGSRLTVL.

The rearrangement uses TRBV11-2 and TRBJ1-2, with a tentative D call TRBD1 (5 bases). CDR3 length equals 12 residues. The germline V gene has CDR1 SGHAT and CDR2 FQNNGV. V gave up 3 bases and J gave up 8 bases, with 10 bases separating them. CDR3 amino acids: CASSFSRAGYTF. CDR3 bases: TGTGCCAGCAGCTTCTCCAGGGCGGGCTACACCTTC.

The V gene is TRBV15, the J gene TRBJ2-3; D is ambiguous. Trimming left V 1 base short and J 0 bases short, with 14 bases between. This CDR3 is 17 amino acids long. CDR1 LNHNV and CDR2 YYDKDF come from the germline V gene (reference sequence). CDR3 sequence: CATSRGSGKSSTDTQYF. CDR3 nucleotide sequence: TGTGCCACCAGCAGAGGGTCAGGAAAAAGTAGCACAGATACGCAGTATTTT. The full variable domain, rest sourced from reference TRBV15 and TRBJ2-3, is DAMVIQNPRYQVTQFGKPVTLSCSQTLNHNVMYWYQQKSSQAPKLLFHYYDKDFNNEADTPDNFQSRRPNTSFCFLDIRSPGLGDTAMYLCATSRGSGKSSTDTQYFGPGTRLTVL.

This clone was seen a handful of times. The chain is built from TRBV27 and TRBJ1-3; the match to TRBD1 covers 8 bases. The V segment lost 9 bases and the J segment 3 bases; nucleotides outside the gene matches: 4. CDR1 MNHEY and CDR2 SMNVEV come from the germline V gene (reference sequence). The CDR3 covers 13 residues. The CDR3 here is CASRTGFGNTIYF. Here the CDR3 DNA reads TGTGCCAGTAGGACAGGGTTTGGAAACACCATATATTTT.

The rearrangement uses TRBV11-2 and TRBJ2-1; 7 nucleotides line up with TRBD1. Trimming removed 4 bases from V and 7 bases from J; junction bases left unmatched: 10. CDR1 and CDR2 from the germline V gene are SGHAT and FQNNGV. This CDR3 comprises 15 residues. The CDR3 DNA reads as TGTGCCAGCAGCTCCACGTTAATGACAGGGAATGAGCAGTTCTTC. Its protein is CASSSTLMTGNEQFF.

Turning to this clone: The germline gene is not matched at one end of the junction; a read error may be the cause. V gene TRBV28 combines with J gene TRBJ2-4; TRBD2 aligns across 8 bases. From germline, CDR1 is MDHEN and CDR2 SYDVKM. The CDR3 extends over 17 amino acids. The CDR3 region is CASSPNPPGLAKSIQYF. As DNA, the CDR3 is TGTGCCAGCAGTCCCAACCCACCAGGACTAGCCAAAAGCATTCAGTACTTC.

The V call is TRBV6-5, the J call TRBJ1-5, with 9 bases fitting TRBD1. Germline trimming cut 6 bases from V and 3 bases from J; bases unmatched to any gene: 6. The CDR3 sequence is 15 residues long. Germline V gene sequence: CDR1 MNHEY, CDR2 SVGAGI. CDR3 coding DNA: TGTGCCAGCAGCCCGGGACAGGGAGTCAATCAGCCCCAGCATTTT. Amino acids: CASSPGQGVNQPQHF.

The chain employs TRBV7-8 and TRBJ2-5, with no clear D. The CDR3 totals 11 residues. The V and J ends lost 5 bases and 5 bases respectively, with 6 bases between them. Germline V gives CDR1 SGHVS, CDR2 FQNEAQ. The CDR3 spells CASSPRETQYF. CDR3 DNA sequence: TGTGCCAGCAGCCCCCGGGAGACCCAGTACTTC.

The gene calls are TRBV2 and TRBJ2-1; 12 bases align to TRBD2. The germline V gene has CDR1 SNHLY and CDR2 FYNNEI. J gave up 6 bases and V 4 bases, and 7 bases lay outside the gene matches. The CDR3 has 16 residues. The CDR3 loop reads CASSVMTSGGSNEQFF. The CDR3 DNA reads as TGTGCCAGCAGTGTAATGACTAGCGGGGGATCCAATGAGCAGTTCTTC.

This clone was seen more than once but under ten times. The chain carries TRBV5-1 and TRBJ2-5; 8 bases are shared with TRBD1. Per the germline V gene, CDR1 is SGHRS and CDR2 is YFSETQ. This CDR3 is built from 14 residues. Germline trimming cut 0 bases from V and 4 bases from J; bases unmatched to any gene: 2. CDR3 amino acids: CASSLEGTGETQYF. The CDR3 nucleotides read TGCGCCAGCAGCTTGGAAGGGACAGGAGAGACCCAGTACTTC.

The chain uses TRBV19 and TRBJ2-2; 10 nucleotides align to TRBD2. Trimming cost V 4 bases and J 5 bases; bases outside gene matches: 10. CDR1 is LNHDA, CDR2 SQIVND, per germline (reference sequence). This CDR3 comprises 17 residues. In DNA form, the CDR3 reads TGTGCCAGTAGTACAAGCCGGGGACTAGCGTTTACCGGGGAGCTGTTTTTT. Translation: CASSTSRGLAFTGELFF.

J is TRBJ1-3 and V is TRBV7-2, with D possibly matching TRBD1 (5 bases). The V gene lost 3 bases and the J gene lost 4 bases, with 10 bases spanning the gap. Germline lookup yields CDR1 SGHTA and CDR2 FQGNSA. The length of the CDR3 is 14 residues. The CDR3 DNA follows: TGTGCCAGCAGCTTGAGCGGGGCCGGAAACACCATATATTTT. This encodes CASSLSGAGNTIYF.

In its sample, this clone was seen a few times. V usage is TRBV18 and J usage is TRBJ2-6; possible D gene TRBD1, 5 bases. This CDR3 has 15 amino acids. From germline, CDR1 is KGHSH and CDR2 LQKENI. Trimming stripped 5 bases from V and 0 bases from J, with 8 bases between. The CDR3 sequence is CASSWQGSGANVLTF. The CDR3 bases are TGTGCCAGCTCATGGCAGGGCTCTGGGGCCAACGTCCTGACTTTC.

With respect to this clone: This sample also contains other DNA sequences that code for the same CDR3. The J gene is TRBJ1-2, the V gene TRBV12-3 or TRBV12-4; TRBD1 is a possible D gene (6 bases). This CDR3 comprises 13 residues. The V end lost 4 bases, the J end lost 3 bases, and 9 bases lay between the germline ends. The CDR3 DNA sequence: TGTGCCAGCAGTTCACAGGGAGACTATGGCTACACCTTC. As protein: CASSSQGDYGYTF.

Note on this clone: This same CDR3 is encoded by further DNA sequences in the sample. V usage is TRBV5-4 and J usage is TRBJ2-3; 12 bases are shared with TRBD1. CDR3 length: 18 residues. V lost 0 bases, J lost 2 bases, and 7 bases stayed unmatched. Germline loops: CDR1 SGHNT, CDR2 YYREEE (reference sequence). CDR3 protein: CASSLGGQGAAATDTQYF. DNA of the CDR3: TGTGCCAGCAGCTTGGGGGGACAGGGGGCTGCAGCCACAGATACGCAGTATTTT.

The CDR3 bases are TGTGCCAGCAGCTTAGGCGGGGGGCTAGGGGAGACCCAGTACTTC. Its protein is CASSLGGGLGETQYF. V is TRBV7-9 and J is TRBJ2-5, with 8 positions matching TRBD2. The CDR3 runs to 15 residues. Germline-derived CDR1 and CDR2 are SEHNR and FQNEAQ (reference sequence). V was clipped by 1 base and J by 5 bases; unmatched bases: 6.

This sequence joins TRBV3-1 (or the pseudogene TRBV3-2) and TRBJ1-2; TRBD1 agrees at 12 bases. V was clipped by 8 bases and J by 8 bases; unmatched bases: 9. Germline V CDR1 and CDR2: LGHDT, YNNKEL (reference sequence). This CDR3 spans 14 amino acids. This chain's CDR3 is CASGTGQGAVGYTF. The CDR3 coding sequence is TGTGCCAGCGGCACGGGACAGGGGGCTGTGGGCTACACCTTC.